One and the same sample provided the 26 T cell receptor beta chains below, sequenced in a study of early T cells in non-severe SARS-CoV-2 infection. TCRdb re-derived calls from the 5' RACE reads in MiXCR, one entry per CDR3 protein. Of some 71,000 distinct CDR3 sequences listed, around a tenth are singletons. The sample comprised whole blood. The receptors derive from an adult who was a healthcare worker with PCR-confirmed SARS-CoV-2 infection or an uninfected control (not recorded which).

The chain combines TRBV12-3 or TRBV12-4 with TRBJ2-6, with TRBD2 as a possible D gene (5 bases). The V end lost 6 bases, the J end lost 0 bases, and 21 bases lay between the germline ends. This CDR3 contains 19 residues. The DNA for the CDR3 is TGTGCCAGCAGCCCAACACTGGCTTTCGGACTCTCTGGGGCCAACGTCCTGACTTTC. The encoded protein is CASSPTLAFGLSGANVLTF.

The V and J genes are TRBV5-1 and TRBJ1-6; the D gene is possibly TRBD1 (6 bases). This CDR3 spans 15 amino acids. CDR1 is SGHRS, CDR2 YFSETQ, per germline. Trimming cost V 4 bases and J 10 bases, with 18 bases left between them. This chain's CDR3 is CASSPGVRDTSPLHF. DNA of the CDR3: TGCGCCAGCAGCCCCGGCGTCAGGGACACCTCACCCCTCCACTTT.

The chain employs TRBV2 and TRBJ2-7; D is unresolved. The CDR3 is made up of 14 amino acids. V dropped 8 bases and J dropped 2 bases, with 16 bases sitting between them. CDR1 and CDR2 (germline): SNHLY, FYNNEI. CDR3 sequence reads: CASFNPGGAYEQYF. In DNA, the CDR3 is TGTGCCAGCTTCAACCCTGGCGGTGCCTACGAGCAGTACTTC. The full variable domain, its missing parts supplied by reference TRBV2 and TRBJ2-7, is EPEVTQTPSHQVTQMGQEVILRCVPISNHLYFYWYRQILGQKVEFLVSFYNNEISEKSEIFDDQFSVERPDGSNFTLKIRSTKLEDSAMYFCASFNPGGAYEQYFGPGTRLTVT.

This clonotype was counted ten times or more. The CDR3 reads CSARGGQGNYGYTF. In nucleotides, the CDR3 is TGCAGTGCTAGAGGAGGACAGGGCAACTATGGCTACACCTTC. The rearrangement uses TRBV20-1 and TRBJ1-2; 8 nucleotides agree with TRBD1. The CDR3 has 14 amino acids. Losses at the gene ends were 1 base for V and 2 bases for J; bases not matched to a gene: 3. The germline V gene encodes CDR1 DFQATT and CDR2 SNEGSKA (reference sequence).

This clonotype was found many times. The DNA for the CDR3 is TGTGCCAGCAGCGTAGGTCCTGACACTGAAGCTTTCTTT. It codes for CASSVGPDTEAFF. The chain links TRBV9 to TRBJ1-1; D call uncertain. The CDR3 sequence is 13 residues long. CDR1 SGDLS and CDR2 YYNGEE come from the germline V gene. V lost 0 bases and J lost 3, with 6 bases in between.

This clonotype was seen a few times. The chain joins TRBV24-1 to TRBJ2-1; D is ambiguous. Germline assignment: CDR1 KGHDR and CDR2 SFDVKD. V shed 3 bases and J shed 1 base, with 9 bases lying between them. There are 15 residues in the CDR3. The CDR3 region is CATSDPLVSYNEQFF. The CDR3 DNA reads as TGTGCCACCAGTGATCCGCTGGTTTCCTACAATGAGCAGTTCTTC.

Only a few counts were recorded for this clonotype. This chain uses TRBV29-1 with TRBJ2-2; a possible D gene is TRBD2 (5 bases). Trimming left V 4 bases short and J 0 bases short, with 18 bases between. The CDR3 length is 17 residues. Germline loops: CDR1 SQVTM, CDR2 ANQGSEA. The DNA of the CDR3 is TGCAGCGTTGTCCCCCCCCCATTCGGGGCGAACACCGGGGAGCTGTTTTTT. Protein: CSVVPPPFGANTGELFF.

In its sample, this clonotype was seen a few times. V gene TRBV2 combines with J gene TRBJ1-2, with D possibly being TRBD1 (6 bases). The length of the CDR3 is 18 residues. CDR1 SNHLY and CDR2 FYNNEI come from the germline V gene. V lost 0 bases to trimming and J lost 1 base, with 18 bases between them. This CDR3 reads CASSEALLQGPRNYGYTF. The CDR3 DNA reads TGTGCCAGCAGTGAAGCGCTTCTCCAGGGGCCCCGTAACTATGGCTACACCTTC.

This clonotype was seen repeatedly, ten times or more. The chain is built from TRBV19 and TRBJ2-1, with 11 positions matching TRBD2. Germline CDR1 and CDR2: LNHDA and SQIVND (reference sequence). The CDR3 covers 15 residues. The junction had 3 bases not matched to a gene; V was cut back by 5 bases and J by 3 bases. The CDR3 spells CASSETSGVYNEQFF. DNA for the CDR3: TGTGCCAGTAGTGAGACTAGCGGGGTCTACAATGAGCAGTTCTTC. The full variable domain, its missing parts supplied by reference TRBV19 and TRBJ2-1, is DGGITQSPKYLFRKEGQNVTLSCEQNLNHDAMYWYRQDPGQGLRLIYYSQIVNDFQKGDIAEGYSVSREKKESFPLTVTSAQKNPTAFYLCASSETSGVYNEQFFGPGTRLTVL.

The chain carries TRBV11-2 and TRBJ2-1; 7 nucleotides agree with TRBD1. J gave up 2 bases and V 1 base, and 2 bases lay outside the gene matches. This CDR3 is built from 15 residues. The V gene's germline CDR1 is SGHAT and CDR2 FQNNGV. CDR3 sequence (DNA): TGTGCCAGCAGCTTAGTGACAGGGCCCTACAATGAGCAGTTCTTC. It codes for CASSLVTGPYNEQFF.

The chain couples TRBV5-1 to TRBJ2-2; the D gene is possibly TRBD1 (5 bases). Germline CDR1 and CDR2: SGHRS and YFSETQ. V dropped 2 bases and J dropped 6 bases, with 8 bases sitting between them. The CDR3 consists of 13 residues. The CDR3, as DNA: TGCGCCAGCAGCTTTTCAGGGCCCGGGGAGCTGTTTTTT. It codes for CASSFSGPGELFF.

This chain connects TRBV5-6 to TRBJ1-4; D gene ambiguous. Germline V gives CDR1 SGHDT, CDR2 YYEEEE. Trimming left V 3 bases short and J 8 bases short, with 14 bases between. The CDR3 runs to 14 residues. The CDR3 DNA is TGTGCCAGCAGCTCCCTAGGGTTGGAGGAAAAACTGTTTTTT. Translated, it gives CASSSLGLEEKLFF.

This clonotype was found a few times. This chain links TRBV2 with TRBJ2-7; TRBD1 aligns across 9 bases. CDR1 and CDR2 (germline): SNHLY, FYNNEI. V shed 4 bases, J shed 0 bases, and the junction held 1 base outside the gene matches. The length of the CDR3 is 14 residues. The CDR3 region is CASSAGQGSYEQYF. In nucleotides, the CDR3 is TGTGCCAGCAGTGCGGGACAGGGCTCCTACGAGCAGTACTTC.

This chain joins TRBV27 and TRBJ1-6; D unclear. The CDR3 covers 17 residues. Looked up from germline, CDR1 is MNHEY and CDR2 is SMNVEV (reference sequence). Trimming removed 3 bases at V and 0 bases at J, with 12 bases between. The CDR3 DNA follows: TGTGCCAGCAGTTTTGGCCAGAGCGGCTCCTATAATTCACCCCTCCACTTT. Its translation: CASSFGQSGSYNSPLHF.

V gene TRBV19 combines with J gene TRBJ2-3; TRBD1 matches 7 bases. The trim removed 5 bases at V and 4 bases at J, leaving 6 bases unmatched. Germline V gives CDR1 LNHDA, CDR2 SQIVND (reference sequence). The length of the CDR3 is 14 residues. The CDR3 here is CASSENRGADTQYF. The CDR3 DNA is TGTGCCAGTAGTGAAAACAGGGGAGCAGATACGCAGTATTTT.

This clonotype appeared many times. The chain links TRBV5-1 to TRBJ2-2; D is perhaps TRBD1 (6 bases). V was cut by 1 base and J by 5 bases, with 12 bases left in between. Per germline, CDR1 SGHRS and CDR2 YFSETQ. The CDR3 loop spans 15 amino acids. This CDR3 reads CASSLTGHITGELFF. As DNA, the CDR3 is TGCGCCAGCAGCTTGACAGGGCATATTACCGGGGAGCTGTTTTTT.

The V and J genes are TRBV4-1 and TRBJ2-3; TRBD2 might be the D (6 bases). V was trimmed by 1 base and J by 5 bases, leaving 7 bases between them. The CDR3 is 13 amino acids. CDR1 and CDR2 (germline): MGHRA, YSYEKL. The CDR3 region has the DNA TGCGCCAGCAGCCAAGCGCGGGGAGATACGCAGTATTTT. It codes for CASSQARGDTQYF.

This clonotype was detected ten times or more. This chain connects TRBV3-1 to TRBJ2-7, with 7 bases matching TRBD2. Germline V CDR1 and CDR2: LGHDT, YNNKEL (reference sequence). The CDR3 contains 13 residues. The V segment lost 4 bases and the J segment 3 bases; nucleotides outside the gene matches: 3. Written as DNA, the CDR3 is TGTGCCAGCAGCCCCCCTAGCGGCTACGAGCAGTACTTC. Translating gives CASSPPSGYEQYF.

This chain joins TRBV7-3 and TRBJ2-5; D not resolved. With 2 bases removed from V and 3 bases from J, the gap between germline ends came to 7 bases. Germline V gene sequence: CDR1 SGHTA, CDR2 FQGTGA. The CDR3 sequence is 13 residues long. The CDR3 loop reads CASSLRMEETQYF. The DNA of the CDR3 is TGTGCCAGCAGCTTACGGATGGAAGAGACCCAGTACTTC. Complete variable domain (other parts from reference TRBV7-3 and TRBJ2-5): GAGVSQTPSNKVTEKGKYVELRCDPISGHTALYWYRQSLGQGPEFLIYFQGTGAADDSGLPNDRFFAVRPEGSVSTLKIQRTERGDSAVYLCASSLRMEETQYFGPGTRLLVL.

The CDR3 loop is CASSLGPLAKNIQYF. The CDR3 DNA sequence: TGTGCCAGCAGCTTAGGGCCGCTAGCCAAAAACATTCAGTACTTC. The chain employs TRBV7-6 and TRBJ2-4; D not resolved. This CDR3 has 15 residues. Trimming pared 1 base from V and 0 bases from J, leaving 7 bases between. Germline V CDR1 and CDR2: SGHVS, FNYEAQ.

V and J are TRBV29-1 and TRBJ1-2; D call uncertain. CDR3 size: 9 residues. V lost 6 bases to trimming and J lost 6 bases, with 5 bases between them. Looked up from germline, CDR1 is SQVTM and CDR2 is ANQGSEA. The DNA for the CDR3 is TGCAGCGTAGACAATGGCTACACCTTC. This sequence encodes CSVDNGYTF.

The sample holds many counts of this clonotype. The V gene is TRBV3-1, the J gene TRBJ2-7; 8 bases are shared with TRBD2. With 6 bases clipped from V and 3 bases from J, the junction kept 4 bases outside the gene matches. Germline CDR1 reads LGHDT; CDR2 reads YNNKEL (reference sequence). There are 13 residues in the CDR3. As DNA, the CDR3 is TGTGCCAGCAGAGACAGCGGGAGCTACGAGCAGTACTTC. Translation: CASRDSGSYEQYF.

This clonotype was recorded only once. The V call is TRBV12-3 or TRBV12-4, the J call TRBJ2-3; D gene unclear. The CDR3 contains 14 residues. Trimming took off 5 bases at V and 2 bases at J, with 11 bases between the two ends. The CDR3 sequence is CASSHGSYTDTQYF. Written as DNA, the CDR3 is TGTGCCAGCAGTCACGGAAGTTACACAGATACGCAGTATTTT.

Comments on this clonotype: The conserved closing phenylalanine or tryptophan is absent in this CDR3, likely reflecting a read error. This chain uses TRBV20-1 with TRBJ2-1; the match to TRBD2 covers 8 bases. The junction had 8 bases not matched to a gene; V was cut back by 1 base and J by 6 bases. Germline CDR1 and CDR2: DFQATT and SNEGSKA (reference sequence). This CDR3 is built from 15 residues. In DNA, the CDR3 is TGCAGTGCTAGAGTCCCTGCGGGAGGCGGCAATGAGCAGTTCTCC. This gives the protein CSARVPAGGGNEQFS.

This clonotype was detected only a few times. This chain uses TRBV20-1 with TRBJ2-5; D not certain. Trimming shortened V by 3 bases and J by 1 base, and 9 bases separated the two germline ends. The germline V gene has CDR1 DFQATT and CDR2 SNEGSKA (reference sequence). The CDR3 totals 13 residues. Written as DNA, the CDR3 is TGCAGTGCTAGGCTGGGATTCCAAGAGACCCAGTACTTC. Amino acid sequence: CSARLGFQETQYF.

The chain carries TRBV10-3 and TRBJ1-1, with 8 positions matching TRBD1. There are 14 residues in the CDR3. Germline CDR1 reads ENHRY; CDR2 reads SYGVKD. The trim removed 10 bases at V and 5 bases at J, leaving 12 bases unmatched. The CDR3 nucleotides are TGTGCCACGAACAAGGGGCAGGGGGCGACTGAAGCTTTCTTT. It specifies CATNKGQGATEAFF.